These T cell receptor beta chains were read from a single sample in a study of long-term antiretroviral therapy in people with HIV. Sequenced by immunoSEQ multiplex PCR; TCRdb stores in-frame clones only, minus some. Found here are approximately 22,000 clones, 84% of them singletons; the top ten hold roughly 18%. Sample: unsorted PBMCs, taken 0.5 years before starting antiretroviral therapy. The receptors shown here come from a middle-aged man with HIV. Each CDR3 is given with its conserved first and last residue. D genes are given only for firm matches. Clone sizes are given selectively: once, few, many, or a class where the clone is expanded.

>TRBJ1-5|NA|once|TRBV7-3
TGTGCCAGCAGCCAAGGAGGGGGCAATCAGCCCCAGCATTTT
CASSQGGGNQPQHF
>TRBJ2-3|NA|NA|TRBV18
TGTGCCAGCTCACCAGCTGGAGGGGCAGATACGCAGTATTTT
CASSPAGGADTQYF
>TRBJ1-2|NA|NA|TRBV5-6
TGTGCCAGCAGCTTGAGTGACCCAGGCTATGGCTACACCTTC
CASSLSDPGYGYTF
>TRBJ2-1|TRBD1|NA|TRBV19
TGTGCCAGTTCATTAGGGGGCCGAAACAATGAGCAGTTCTTC
CASSLGGRNNEQFF
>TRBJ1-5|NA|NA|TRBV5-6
TGTGCCAGCAGCTTGGTAGGCTCGAGCAATCAGCCCCAGCATTTT
CASSLVGSSNQPQHF
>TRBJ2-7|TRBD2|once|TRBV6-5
TGTGCCAGCAGGGGGGGAGAGGGAGGGGAGCAGTACTTC
CASRGGEGGEQYF
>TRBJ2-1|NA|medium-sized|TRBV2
TGTGCCACCTATGAAGGGGGGGCCCTGGATGAGCAGTTCTTC
CATYEGGALDEQFF
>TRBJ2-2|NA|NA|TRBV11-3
TGTGCCAGCAGCTTAGTCCAGGGAGGCACCGGGGAGCTGTTTTTT
CASSLVQGGTGELFF
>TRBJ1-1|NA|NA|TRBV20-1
TGCAGTGCTAGTATACACACTGAAGCTTTCTTT
CSASIHTEAFF
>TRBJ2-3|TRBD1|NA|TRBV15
TGTGCCACCAGCTCGACAGGGGGACGCACAGATACGCAGTATTTT
CATSSTGGRTDTQYF
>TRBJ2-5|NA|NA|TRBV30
TGTGCCTACGGACACACTAGGGAGACCCAGTACTTC
CAYGHTRETQYF
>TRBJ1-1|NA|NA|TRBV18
TGTGCCAGCTCACCACCTGTAATGGGCACTGAAGCTTTCTTT
CASSPPVMGTEAFF
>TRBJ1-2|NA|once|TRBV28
TGTGCCAGCAGGCCTTTGGCGGGCATGGGCTATGGCTACACCTTC
CASRPLAGMGYGYTF
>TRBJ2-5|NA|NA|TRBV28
TGTGCCAGCAGCCCTTCAGGGGGGGACATGCAAGAGACCCAGTACTTC
CASSPSGGDMQETQYF
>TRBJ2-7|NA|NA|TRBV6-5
TGTGCCAGCAGTTACTCGAGGGACTACGAGCAGTACTTC
CASSYSRDYEQYF
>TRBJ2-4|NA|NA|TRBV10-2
TGCGCCAGCAGTGAGTCGACTAGTTTGGTAAACATTCAGTACTTC
CASSESTSLVNIQYF
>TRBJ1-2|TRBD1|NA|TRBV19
TGTGCCAGTAGTATAGATCCCCAGACAGGGGAGGTTGGCTACACCTTC
CASSIDPQTGEVGYTF
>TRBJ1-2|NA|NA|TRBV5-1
TGCGCCAGCAGCTTGGCACAGGGAGCTAACTATGGCTACACCTTC
CASSLAQGANYGYTF
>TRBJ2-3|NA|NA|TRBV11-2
TGTGCCAGCAGCCCTCCTCGAGCACAAAGGGATACGCAGTATTTT
CASSPPRAQRDTQYF
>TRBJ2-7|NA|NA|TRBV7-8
TGTGCCAGCAGCTTAGCGATGACAACCTCCTACGAGCAGTACTTC
CASSLAMTTSYEQYF
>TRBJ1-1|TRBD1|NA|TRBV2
TGTGCCAGCCTTATACTAGCAGGGGGCACTGAAGCTTTCTTT
CASLILAGGTEAFF
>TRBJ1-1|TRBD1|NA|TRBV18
TGTGCCAGCTCAAGAGACAGGGGGAACACTGAAGCTTTCTTT
CASSRDRGNTEAFF
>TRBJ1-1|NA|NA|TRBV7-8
TGTGCCAGCAGCTTAGCGCTTGTCGGGATTGAAGCTTTCTTT
CASSLALVGIEAFF
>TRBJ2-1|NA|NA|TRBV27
TGTGCCAGCAGTTTGCGGGACTACAATGAGCAGTTCTTC
CASSLRDYNEQFF
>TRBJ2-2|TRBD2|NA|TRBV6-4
TGTGCCAGCGCCGGGACTAGCGCCAGGACGAACACCGGGGAGCTGTTTTTT
CASAGTSARTNTGELFF
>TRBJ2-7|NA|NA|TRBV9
TGTGCCAGCAGCGGGGGGCCCGCCTACGAGCAGTACTTC
CASSGGPAYEQYF
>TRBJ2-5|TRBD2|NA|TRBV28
TGTGCCAGCAGTTCCCCCGGGACTAGCGTGCAAGAGACCCAGTACTTC
CASSSPGTSVQETQYF
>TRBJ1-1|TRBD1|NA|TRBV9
TGTGCCAGCAGCCCCTGGACAGGGGGGAACACTGAAGCTTTCTTT
CASSPWTGGNTEAFF
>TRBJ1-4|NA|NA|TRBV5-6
TGTGCCAGCAGCTTACAGGAGGGCAATGAAAAACTGTTTTTT
CASSLQEGNEKLFF
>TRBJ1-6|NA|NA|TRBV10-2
TGCGCCAGCAAAACAGGGAATTCACCCCTCCACTTT
CASKTGNSPLHF
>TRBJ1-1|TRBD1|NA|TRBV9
TGTGCCAGCAGCGTAGGGGACAGTGGCACTGAAGCTTTCTTT
CASSVGDSGTEAFF
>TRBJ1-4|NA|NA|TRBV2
TGTGCCAGCAGGCACCGGGACCTTCAGGAAAAACTGTTTTTT
CASRHRDLQEKLFF
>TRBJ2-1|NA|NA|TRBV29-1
TGCAGCGTTGTAAGGGACAATCCCGAGCAGTTCTTC
CSVVRDNPEQFF
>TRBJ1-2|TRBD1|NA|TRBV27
TGTGCCAGCAGTTTGACCGGGACAGGGAGGGGCTACACCTTC
CASSLTGTGRGYTF
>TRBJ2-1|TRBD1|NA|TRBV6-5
TGTGCCAGCAGCAAACAGGGGGCGGAGGAGTTCTTC
CASSKQGAEEFF
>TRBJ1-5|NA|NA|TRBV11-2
TGTGCCAGCAGCTCAGAAAGGGATCAGCCCCAGCATTTT
CASSSERDQPQHF
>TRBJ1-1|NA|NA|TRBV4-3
TGCGCCAGCAGCCAAGAGGGGGTTTGGACTGAAGCTTTCTTT
CASSQEGVWTEAFF
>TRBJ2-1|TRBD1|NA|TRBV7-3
TGTGCCAGCAGCCTCCTAAACCGGGACAGCTCCTACAATGAGCAGTTCTTC
CASSLLNRDSSYNEQFF
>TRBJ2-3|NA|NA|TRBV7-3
TGTGCCAGCAGCTTACTGGTGAGCACAGATACGCAGTATTTT
CASSLLVSTDTQYF
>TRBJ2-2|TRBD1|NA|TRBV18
TGTGCCAGCTCTACCCCGGGACAGAAGAACACCGGGGAGCTGTTTTTT
CASSTPGQKNTGELFF
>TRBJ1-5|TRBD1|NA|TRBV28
TGTGCCAGCAAAACGGGACAGGGGGTCGCCTCTGGTGGCAATCAGCCCCAGCATTTT
CASKTGQGVASGGNQPQHF
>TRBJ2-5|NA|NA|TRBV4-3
TGCGCCAGCAGCCAAGATTTGTCGGCCGACAGGTCGTCGGAGACCCAGTACTTC
CASSQDLSADRSSETQYF
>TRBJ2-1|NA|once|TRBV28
TGTGCCAGCAGGAACGGGCCGAAAAGTCTAAGGGAGCAGTTCTTC
CASRNGPKSLREQFF
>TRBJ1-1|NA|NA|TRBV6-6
TGTGCCATTCCGGGAGTGGGCACTGAAGCTTTCTTT
CAIPGVGTEAFF
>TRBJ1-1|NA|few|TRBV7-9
TGTGCCAGCAGCTTAGAACAAGCGCGGAGAGCTTTCTTT
CASSLEQARRAFF
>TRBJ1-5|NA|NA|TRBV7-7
TGTGCTAGCAGCTTAAATCCTGGGCGACAGGACCATAGCAATCAGCCCCAGCATTTT
CASSLNPGRQDHSNQPQHF
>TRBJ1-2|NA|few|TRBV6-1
TGTGCCAGCAGTGAAGCGAAGCCCGCAGGGACTCGTAACTATGGCTACACCTTC
CASSEAKPAGTRNYGYTF
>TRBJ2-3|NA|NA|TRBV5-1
TGCGCCAGCAGCTTCTTAGGGGGAGAAGATACGCAGTATTTT
CASSFLGGEDTQYF
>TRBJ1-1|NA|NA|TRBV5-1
TGCGCCAGCAGCTCAGAACACATGAACACTGAAGCTTTCTTT
CASSSEHMNTEAFF
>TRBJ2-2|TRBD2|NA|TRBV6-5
TGTGCCAGCAGTTGGGGGGGAGGGGAGCTGTTTTTT
CASSWGGGELFF